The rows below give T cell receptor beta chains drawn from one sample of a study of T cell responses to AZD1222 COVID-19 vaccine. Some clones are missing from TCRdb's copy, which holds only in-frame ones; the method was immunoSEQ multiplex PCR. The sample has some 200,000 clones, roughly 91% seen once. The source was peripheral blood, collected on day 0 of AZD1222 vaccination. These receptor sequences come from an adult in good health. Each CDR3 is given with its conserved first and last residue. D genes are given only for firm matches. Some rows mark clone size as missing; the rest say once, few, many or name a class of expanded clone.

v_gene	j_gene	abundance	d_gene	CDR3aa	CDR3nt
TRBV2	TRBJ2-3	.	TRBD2	CASSGGLGRTDTQYF	TGTGCCAGCAGCGGGGGACTAGGACGCACAGATACGCAGTATTTT
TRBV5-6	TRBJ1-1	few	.	CASSLVPGQKFEAFF	TGTGCCAGCAGCTTGGTCCCAGGACAGAAATTTGAAGCTTTCTTT
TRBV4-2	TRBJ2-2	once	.	CASSPRGDTGELFF	TGTGCCAGCAGCCCGCGGGGAGACACCGGGGAGCTGTTTTTT
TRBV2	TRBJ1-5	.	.	CASRPGNQPQHF	TGTGCCAGCCGACCGGGGAACCAGCCCCAGCATTTT
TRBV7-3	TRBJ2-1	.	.	CASSLARVHNEQFF	TGTGCCAGCAGCTTAGCCAGGGTCCACAATGAGCAGTTCTTC
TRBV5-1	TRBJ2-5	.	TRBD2	CASSLTSREGPQETQYF	TGCGCCAGCAGCTTGACTTCACGGGAGGGCCCTCAAGAGACCCAGTACTTC
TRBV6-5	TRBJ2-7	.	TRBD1	CASSYGTGLYEQYF	TGTGCCAGCAGTTATGGGACAGGGCTCTACGAGCAGTACTTC
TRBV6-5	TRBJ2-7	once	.	CASSYSEEGYEQYF	TGTGCCAGCAGTTATTCGGAGGAGGGCTACGAGCAGTACTTC
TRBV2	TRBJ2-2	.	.	CASSFLQGNTGELFF	TGTGCCAGCAGTTTCTTGCAGGGGAACACCGGGGAGCTGTTTTTT
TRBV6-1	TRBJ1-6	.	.	CASSELETLPLHF	TGTGCCAGCAGTGAGCTTGAGACTCTTCCCCTCCACTTT
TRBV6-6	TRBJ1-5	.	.	CASRSVTLYSNQPQHF	TGTGCCAGCAGATCAGTGACCCTATATAGCAATCAGCCCCAGCATTTT
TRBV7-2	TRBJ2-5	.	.	CASSFGFQETQYF	TGTGCCAGCAGCTTCGGATTCCAAGAGACCCAGTACTTC
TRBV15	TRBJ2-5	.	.	CATSYLLQETQYF	TGTGCCACCAGCTACCTTCTACAAGAGACCCAGTACTTC